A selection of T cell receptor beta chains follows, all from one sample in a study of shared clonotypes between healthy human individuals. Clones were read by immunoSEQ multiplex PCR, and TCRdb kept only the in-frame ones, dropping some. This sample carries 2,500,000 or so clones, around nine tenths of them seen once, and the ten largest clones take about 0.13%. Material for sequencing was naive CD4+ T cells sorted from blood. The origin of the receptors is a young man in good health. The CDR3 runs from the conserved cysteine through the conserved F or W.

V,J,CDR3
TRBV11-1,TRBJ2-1,CASSKRLAGSSYNEQFF
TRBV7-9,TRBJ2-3,CASSPGQYTDTQYF
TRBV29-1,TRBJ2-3,CSVVVSTDTQYF
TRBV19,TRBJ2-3,CASSEQRSTDTQYF
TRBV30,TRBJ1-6,CAWSSGQGRNSPLHF
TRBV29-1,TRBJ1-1,CSVEGRMNTEAFF
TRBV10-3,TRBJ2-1,CAISESSPDEQFF
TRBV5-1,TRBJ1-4,CASSFAQSTNEKLFF
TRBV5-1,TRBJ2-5,CASSPFGWAEETQYF
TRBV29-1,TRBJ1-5,CSVGVETGGGNQPQHF
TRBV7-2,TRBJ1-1,CASSGQGLNTEAFF
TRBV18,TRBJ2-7,CASSLAGTGPYEQYF
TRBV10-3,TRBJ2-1,CAISDLPGLIEQFF
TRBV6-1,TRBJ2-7,CASSESAVSSYEQYF
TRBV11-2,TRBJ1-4,CASSLGDRDIEKLFF
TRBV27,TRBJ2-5,CASSFRTSSETQYF
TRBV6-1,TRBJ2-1,CASSEALAGVTIEQFF
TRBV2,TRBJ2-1,CATAGTGYNEQFF
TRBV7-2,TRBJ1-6,CASSSTGANSPLHF
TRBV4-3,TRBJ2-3,CASSQDPGGGFSDTQYF
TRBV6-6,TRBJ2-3,CASSYLGVIGTDTQYF
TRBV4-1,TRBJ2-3,CASSQDGSGADTQYF
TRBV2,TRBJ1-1,CASLTGLNTEAFF
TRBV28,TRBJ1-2,CASSSGTAPAYGYTF
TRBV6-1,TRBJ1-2,CAGGFGYTF
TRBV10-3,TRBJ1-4,CAISVGKGTNEKLFF
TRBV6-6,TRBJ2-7,CASSYREPYEQYF
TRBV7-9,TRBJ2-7,CASSFRQWGEQYF
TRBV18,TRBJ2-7,CASSPTAFYEQYF
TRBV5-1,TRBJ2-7,CASSLGPSFHEQYF
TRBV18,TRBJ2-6,CASSSQAAGANVLTF
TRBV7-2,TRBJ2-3,CASSLNGFTDTQYF
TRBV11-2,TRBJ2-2,CASSLEAGELFF
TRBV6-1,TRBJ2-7,CASRAAGGSYEQYF
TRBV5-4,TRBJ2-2,CASSKRGRWDTGELFF
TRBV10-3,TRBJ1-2,CAITSDINYGYTF
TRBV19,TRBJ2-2,CASSTGLRLGELFF
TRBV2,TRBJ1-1,CASRGGQGVEAFF
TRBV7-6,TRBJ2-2,CASSLVGLMNTGELFF
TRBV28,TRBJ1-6,CASSGSDRAASPLHF
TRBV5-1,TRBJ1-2,CASSLWGAHGYTF
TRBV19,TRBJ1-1,CASATGGLMNTEAFF
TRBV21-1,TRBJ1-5,CASSKLIKGYSNQPQHF
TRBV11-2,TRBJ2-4,CASSFSGGKWNIQYF
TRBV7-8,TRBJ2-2,CATCQDRGNTGELFF
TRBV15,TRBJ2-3,CATSTRDTLPDTQYF
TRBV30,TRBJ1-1,CAWTKGGENTEAFF
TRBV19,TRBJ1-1,CATQKGGLKTEAFF
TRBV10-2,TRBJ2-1,CASRLAGQNEQFF
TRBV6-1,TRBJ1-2,CASSVQIPNYGYTF
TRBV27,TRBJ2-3,CASRWGGTTDTQYF
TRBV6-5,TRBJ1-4,CASSQEATNEKLFF
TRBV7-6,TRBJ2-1,CASSLGGGRAVYNEQFF